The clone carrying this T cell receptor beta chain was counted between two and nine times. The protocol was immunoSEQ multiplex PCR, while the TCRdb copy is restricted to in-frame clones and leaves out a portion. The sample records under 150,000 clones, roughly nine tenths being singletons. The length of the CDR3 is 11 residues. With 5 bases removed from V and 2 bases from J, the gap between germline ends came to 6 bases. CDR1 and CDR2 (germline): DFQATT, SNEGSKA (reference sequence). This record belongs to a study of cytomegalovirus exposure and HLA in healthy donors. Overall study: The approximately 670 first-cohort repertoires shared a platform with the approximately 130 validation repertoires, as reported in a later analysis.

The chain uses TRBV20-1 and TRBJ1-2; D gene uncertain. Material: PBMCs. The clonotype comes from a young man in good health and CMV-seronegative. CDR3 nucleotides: TGCAGTGCTCGGGAGAACTATGGCTACACCTTC. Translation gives CSARENYGYTF.